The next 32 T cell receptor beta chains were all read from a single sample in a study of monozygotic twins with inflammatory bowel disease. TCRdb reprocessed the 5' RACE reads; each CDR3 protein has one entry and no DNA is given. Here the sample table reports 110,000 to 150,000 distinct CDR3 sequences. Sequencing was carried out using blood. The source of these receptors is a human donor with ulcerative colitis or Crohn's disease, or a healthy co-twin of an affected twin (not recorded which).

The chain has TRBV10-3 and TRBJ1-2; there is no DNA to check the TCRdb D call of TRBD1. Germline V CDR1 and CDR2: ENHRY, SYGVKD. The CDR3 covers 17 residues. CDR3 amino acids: CAISESSGTGSNYGYTF.

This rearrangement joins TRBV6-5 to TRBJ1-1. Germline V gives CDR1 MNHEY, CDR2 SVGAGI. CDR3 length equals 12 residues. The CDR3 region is CASSDEGTEAFF.

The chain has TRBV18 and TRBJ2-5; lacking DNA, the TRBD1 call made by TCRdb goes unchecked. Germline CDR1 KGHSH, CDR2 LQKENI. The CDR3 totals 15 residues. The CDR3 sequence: CASSLGGTVSETQYF.

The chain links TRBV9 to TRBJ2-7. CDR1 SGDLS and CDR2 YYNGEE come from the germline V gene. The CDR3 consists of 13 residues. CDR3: CASSVATTYEQYF.

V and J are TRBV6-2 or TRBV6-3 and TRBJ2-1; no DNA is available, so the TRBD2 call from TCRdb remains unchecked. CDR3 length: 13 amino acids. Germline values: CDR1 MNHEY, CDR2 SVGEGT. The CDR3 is CASGGGGGNEQFF.

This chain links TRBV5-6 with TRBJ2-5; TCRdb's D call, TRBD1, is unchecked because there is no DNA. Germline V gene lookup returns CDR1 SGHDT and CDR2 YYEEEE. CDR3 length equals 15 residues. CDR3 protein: CASRMKGHVQETQYF.

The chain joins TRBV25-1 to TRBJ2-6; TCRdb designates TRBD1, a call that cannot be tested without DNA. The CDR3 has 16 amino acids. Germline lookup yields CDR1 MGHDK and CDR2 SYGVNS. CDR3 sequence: CASSEVGGAGANVLTF.

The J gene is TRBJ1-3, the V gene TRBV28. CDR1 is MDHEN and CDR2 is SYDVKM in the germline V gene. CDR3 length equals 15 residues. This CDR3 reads CASSLSRGSGNTIYF.

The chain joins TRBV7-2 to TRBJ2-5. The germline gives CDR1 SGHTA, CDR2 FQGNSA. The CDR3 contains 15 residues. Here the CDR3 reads CASSLSGGTQETQYF. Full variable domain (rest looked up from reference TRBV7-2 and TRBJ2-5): GAGVSQSPSNKVTEKGKDVELRCDPISGHTALYWYRQSLGQGLEFLIYFQGNSAPDKSGLPSDRFSAERTGGSVSTLTIQRTQQEDSAVYLCASSLSGGTQETQYFGPGTRLLVL.

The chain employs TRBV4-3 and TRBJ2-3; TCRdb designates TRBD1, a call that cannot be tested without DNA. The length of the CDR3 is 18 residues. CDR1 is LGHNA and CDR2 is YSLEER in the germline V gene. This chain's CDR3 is CASSQDIGSPTSTDTQYF.

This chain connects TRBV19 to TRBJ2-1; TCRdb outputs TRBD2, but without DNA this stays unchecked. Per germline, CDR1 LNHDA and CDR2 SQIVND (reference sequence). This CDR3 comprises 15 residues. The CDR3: CASSIQAGTRNEQFF.

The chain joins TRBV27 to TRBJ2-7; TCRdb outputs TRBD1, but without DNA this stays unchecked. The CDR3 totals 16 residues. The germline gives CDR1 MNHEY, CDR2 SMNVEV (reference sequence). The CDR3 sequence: CASSLLRQGVSNEQYF.

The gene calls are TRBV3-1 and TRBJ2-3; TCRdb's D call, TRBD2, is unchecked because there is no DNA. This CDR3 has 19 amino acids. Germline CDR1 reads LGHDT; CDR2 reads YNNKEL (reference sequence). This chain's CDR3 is CASSQMGAGGRLRADTQYF.

The CDR3 loop reads CSASWNPSNEQFF. The chain is built from TRBV20-1 and TRBJ2-1. Germline-derived CDR1 and CDR2 are DFQATT and SNEGSKA (reference sequence). This CDR3 spans 13 amino acids.

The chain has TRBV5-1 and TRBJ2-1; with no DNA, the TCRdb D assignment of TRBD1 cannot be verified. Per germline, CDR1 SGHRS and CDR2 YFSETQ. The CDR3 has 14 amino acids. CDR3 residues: CASRGRVATDEQFF.

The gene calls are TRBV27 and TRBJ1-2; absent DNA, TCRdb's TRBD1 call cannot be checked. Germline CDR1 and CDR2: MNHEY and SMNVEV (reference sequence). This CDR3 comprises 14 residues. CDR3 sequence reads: CASSFNRDGYGYTF.

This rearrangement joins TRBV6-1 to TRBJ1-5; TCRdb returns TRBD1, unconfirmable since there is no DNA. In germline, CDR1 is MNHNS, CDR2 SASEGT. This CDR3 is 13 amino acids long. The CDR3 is CAIQDRNNQPQHF.

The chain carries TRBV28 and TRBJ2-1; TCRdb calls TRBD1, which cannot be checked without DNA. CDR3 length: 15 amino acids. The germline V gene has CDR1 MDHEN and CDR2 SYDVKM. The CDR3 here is CASSLFGRGLNEQFF. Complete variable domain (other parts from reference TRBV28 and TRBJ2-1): DVKVTQSSRYLVKRTGEKVFLECVQDMDHENMFWYRQDPGLGLRLIYFSYDVKMKEKGDIPEGYSVSREKKERFSLILESASTNQTSMYLCASSLFGRGLNEQFFGPGTRLTVL.

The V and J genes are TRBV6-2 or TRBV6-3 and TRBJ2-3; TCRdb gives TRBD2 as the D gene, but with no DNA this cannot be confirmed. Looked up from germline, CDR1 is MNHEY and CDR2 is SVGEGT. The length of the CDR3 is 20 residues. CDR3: CASSYSIPQTSGRNTDTQYF.

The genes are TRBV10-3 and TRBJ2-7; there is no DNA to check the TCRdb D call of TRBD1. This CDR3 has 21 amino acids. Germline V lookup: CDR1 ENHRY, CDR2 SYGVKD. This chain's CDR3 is CAISESPDRGAALSLTLEQYF.

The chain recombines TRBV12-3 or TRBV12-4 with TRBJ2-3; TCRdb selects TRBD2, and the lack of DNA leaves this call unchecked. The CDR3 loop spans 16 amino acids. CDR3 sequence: CASRFTGAGGKNTQYF.

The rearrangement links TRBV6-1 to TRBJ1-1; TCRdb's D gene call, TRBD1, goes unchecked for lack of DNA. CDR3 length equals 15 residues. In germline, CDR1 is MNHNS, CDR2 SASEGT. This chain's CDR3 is CASSHGGTGNTEAFF.

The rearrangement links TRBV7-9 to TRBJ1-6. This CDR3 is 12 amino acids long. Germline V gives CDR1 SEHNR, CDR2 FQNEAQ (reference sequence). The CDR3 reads CASTLRYSPLHF.

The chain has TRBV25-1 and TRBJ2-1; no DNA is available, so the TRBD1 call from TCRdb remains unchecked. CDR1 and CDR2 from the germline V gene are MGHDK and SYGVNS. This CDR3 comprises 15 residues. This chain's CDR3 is CASSVKGEKYNEQFF.

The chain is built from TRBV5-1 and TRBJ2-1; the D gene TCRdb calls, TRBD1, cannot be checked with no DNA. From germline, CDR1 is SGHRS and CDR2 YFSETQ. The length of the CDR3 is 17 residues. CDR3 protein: CASSLVVITGYFNEQFF. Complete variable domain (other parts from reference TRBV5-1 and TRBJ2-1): KAGVTQTPRYLIKTRGQQVTLSCSPISGHRSVSWYQQTPGQGLQFLFEYFSETQRNKGNFPGRFSGRQFSNSRSEMNVSTLELGDSALYLCASSLVVITGYFNEQFFGPGTRLTVL.

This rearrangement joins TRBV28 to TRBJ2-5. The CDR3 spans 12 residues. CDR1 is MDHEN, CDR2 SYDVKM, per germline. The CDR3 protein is CASSLIYETQYF.

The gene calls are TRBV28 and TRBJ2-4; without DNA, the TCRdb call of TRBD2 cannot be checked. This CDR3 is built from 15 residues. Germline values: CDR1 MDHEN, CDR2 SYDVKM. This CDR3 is CASSLTADSRDIQYF.

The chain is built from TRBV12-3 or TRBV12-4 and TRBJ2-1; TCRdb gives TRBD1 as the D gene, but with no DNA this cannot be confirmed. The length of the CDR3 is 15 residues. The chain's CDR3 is CASSPRTGADNEQFF.

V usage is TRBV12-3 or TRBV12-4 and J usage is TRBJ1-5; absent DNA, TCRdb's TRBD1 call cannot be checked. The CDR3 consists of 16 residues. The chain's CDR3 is CASSFAVGRGNQPQHF.

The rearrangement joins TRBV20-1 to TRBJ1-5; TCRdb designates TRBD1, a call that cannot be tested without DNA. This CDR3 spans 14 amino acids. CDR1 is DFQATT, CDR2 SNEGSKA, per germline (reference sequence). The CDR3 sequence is CSARADRANQPQHF.

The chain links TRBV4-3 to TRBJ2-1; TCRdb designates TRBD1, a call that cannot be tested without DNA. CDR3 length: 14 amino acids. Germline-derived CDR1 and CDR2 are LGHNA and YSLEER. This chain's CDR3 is CASSLSPPGDEQFF.

CDR3: CASRRDYFPVDTQYF. The chain employs TRBV7-2 and TRBJ2-3; with no DNA, the TCRdb D assignment of TRBD2 cannot be verified. The CDR3 has 15 amino acids. From germline, CDR1 is SGHTA and CDR2 FQGNSA.